A single sample is the source of the 16 T cell receptor beta chains below, sequenced in a study of blood T cells in healthy people across ages. With a J-beta primer mix and a sample-barcoded 5' primer, a second PCR ran roughly 6 to 11 cycles. Using its own MiXCR run on the 5' RACE reads, TCRdb lists one record per CDR3 protein. Of 700,000 or so distinct CDR3 sequences listed, 20% to 25% are singletons. What was sequenced was blood. Receptors were obtained from a man aged 65 to 85 in good health.

The chain couples TRBV7-6 to TRBJ2-3, with D perhaps matching TRBD2 (5 bases). The CDR3 runs 16 residues. From germline, CDR1 is SGHVS and CDR2 FNYEAQ. V was cut by 4 bases and J by 2 bases, with 16 bases left in between. The CDR3 reads CASSSTSQRYTDTQYF. In DNA, the CDR3 is TGTGCCAGCAGCTCCACCTCCCAGCGGTACACAGATACGCAGTATTTT.

The gene calls are TRBV9 and TRBJ2-1, with D maybe TRBD2 (7 bases). CDR3 length equals 15 residues. Trimming cost V 4 bases and J 6 bases, with 17 bases left between them. Per the germline V gene, CDR1 is SGDLS and CDR2 is YYNGEE. The CDR3 DNA is TGTGCCAGCAGCAAAGGGGGGGGCTTATCCAATGAGCAGTTCTTC. Encoded protein: CASSKGGGLSNEQFF.

Only a few counts were recorded for this clonotype. The chain recombines TRBV20-1 with TRBJ2-4; the D is unclear. Germline lookup yields CDR1 DFQATT and CDR2 SNEGSKA (reference sequence). The CDR3 spans 15 residues. V gave up 6 bases and J gave up 2 bases, with 17 bases separating them. The CDR3 protein is CSAPAILVSKNIQYF. The CDR3 coding sequence is TGCAGTGCACCTGCTATTCTGGTATCCAAAAACATTCAGTACTTC.

V and J are TRBV12-3 or TRBV12-4 and TRBJ1-4, with 7 nucleotides matching TRBD1. The CDR3 runs 14 residues. With 5 bases clipped from V and 4 bases from J, the junction kept 4 bases outside the gene matches. The CDR3 DNA is TGTGCCAGCAGTCATGGGACAGATAATGAAAAACTGTTTTTT. Its protein is CASSHGTDNEKLFF.

The chain joins TRBV12-3 or TRBV12-4 to TRBJ1-2, with D possibly matching TRBD1 (6 bases). Trimming cost V 2 bases and J 14 bases, with 12 bases left between them. There are 11 residues in the CDR3. DNA of the CDR3: TGTGCCAGCAGTTTACGTGGGGGCTCTACCTTC. Translating gives CASSLRGGSTF.

This chain uses TRBV7-2 with TRBJ2-1, with 8 nucleotides matching TRBD2. The CDR3 has 16 amino acids. V dropped 5 bases and J dropped 5; count of bases not matched to a gene: 11. CDR1 and CDR2 from the germline V gene are SGHTA and FQGNSA. The CDR3 protein is CASSPRGGLANNEQFF. The CDR3 nucleotides are TGTGCCAGCAGCCCCAGAGGAGGACTAGCCAACAATGAGCAGTTCTTC.

DNA of the CDR3: TGCAGTGCTAGAGTGGGGCCAGGCATATTCTATGGCTACACCTTC. Amino acid sequence: CSARVGPGIFYGYTF. The rearrangement links TRBV20-1 to TRBJ1-2, with a tentative D call TRBD1 (5 bases). The CDR3 spans 15 residues. The germline V gene encodes CDR1 DFQATT and CDR2 SNEGSKA (reference sequence). Trimming left V 1 base short and J 4 bases short, with 16 bases between.

In its sample, this clonotype was seen a few times. This chain uses TRBV20-1 with TRBJ2-1; TRBD2 agrees at 9 bases. Germline CDR1 reads DFQATT; CDR2 reads SNEGSKA (reference sequence). V was pared by 1 base and J by 4 bases, with 5 bases of the junction left unmatched. This CDR3 is 15 amino acids long. This CDR3 is CSARGLAGVYNEQFF. CDR3 sequence (DNA): TGCAGTGCTAGAGGATTAGCGGGAGTTTACAATGAGCAGTTCTTC.

There are a few counts of this clonotype. V gene TRBV3-1 combines with J gene TRBJ2-1, with 7 bases identical to TRBD1. The CDR3 is 15 residues long. V shed 8 bases and J 1 base; nucleotides not matched to a gene: 8. Germline V gives CDR1 LGHDT, CDR2 YNNKEL (reference sequence). Written as DNA, the CDR3 is TGTGCCAGCGGTCCGGGGACAGTTTCCTACAATGAGCAGTTCTTC. Protein product: CASGPGTVSYNEQFF.

The rearrangement joins TRBV20-1 to TRBJ1-5; no firm D call. V gave up 6 bases and J gave up 7 bases, with 10 bases separating them. The germline gives CDR1 DFQATT, CDR2 SNEGSKA (reference sequence). The CDR3 totals 11 residues. CDR3 in amino acids: CSAGLAQPQHF. In DNA form, the CDR3 reads TGCAGTGCCGGACTGGCGCAGCCCCAGCATTTT.

The CDR3: CASSLKRRTVGYTF. CDR3 bases: TGTGCCAGCAGTTTAAAACGGCGAACGGTTGGCTACACCTTC. The chain employs TRBV28 and TRBJ1-2; D remains unclear. CDR1 is MDHEN and CDR2 is SYDVKM in the germline V gene. This CDR3 is 14 amino acids long. V lost 2 bases and J 7 bases, leaving 14 bases between the germline ends.

This clonotype was found a few times. The V and J genes are TRBV20-1 and TRBJ1-1; no clear D gene. The CDR3 sequence is 15 residues long. From germline, CDR1 is DFQATT and CDR2 SNEGSKA (reference sequence). With 0 bases removed from V and 1 base from J, the gap between germline ends came to 12 bases. The CDR3 is CSARDRKGGNTEAFF. CDR3 bases: TGCAGTGCTAGAGATCGTAAGGGAGGGAACACTGAAGCTTTCTTT.

The genes are TRBV5-1 and TRBJ1-1; D perhaps matches TRBD1 (5 bases). CDR3 length equals 16 residues. CDR1 SGHRS and CDR2 YFSETQ come from the germline V gene. Trimming took 4 bases from V and 6 from J, leaving 22 bases between them. CDR3 region: CASSPGGRQFRAEAFF. The DNA of the CDR3 is TGCGCCAGCAGCCCCGGAGGGAGACAGTTTCGGGCTGAAGCTTTCTTT. The variable domain in full, with the rest retrieved from reference TRBV5-1 and TRBJ1-1, is KAGVTQTPRYLIKTRGQQVTLSCSPISGHRSVSWYQQTPGQGLQFLFEYFSETQRNKGNFPGRFSGRQFSNSRSEMNVSTLELGDSALYLCASSPGGRQFRAEAFFGQGTRLTVV.

V and J are TRBV10-3 and TRBJ1-5; D gene unclear. Germline CDR1 ENHRY, CDR2 SYGVKD. V shed 10 bases and J shed 3 bases, with 10 bases lying between them. This CDR3 spans 12 amino acids. CDR3 nucleotide sequence: TGTGCCACTAGGACGGACAATCAGCCCCAGCATTTT. As protein: CATRTDNQPQHF.

The chain joins TRBV7-6 to TRBJ1-5, with 11 bases identical to TRBD1. Germline V CDR1 and CDR2: SGHVS, FNYEAQ. There are 17 residues in the CDR3. J gave up 5 bases and V 5 bases, and 11 bases lay outside the gene matches. The CDR3 DNA follows: TGTGCCAGCAGCCTCTCCGGGTGGGGACAGGGGGATCAGCCCCAGCATTTT. Protein sequence: CASSLSGWGQGDQPQHF.

As concerns this clonotype: Without the conserved terminal phenylalanine or tryptophan, this CDR3 likely stems from a read error. The CDR3: CSAGSYEAFS. Here the CDR3 DNA reads TGCAGTGCTGGGTCGTATGAAGCTTTCTCT. This chain uses TRBV20-1 with TRBJ1-1; no reliable D call. This CDR3 has 10 residues. The germline V gene encodes CDR1 DFQATT and CDR2 SNEGSKA (reference sequence). V was trimmed by 5 bases and J by 7 bases, leaving 8 bases between them.